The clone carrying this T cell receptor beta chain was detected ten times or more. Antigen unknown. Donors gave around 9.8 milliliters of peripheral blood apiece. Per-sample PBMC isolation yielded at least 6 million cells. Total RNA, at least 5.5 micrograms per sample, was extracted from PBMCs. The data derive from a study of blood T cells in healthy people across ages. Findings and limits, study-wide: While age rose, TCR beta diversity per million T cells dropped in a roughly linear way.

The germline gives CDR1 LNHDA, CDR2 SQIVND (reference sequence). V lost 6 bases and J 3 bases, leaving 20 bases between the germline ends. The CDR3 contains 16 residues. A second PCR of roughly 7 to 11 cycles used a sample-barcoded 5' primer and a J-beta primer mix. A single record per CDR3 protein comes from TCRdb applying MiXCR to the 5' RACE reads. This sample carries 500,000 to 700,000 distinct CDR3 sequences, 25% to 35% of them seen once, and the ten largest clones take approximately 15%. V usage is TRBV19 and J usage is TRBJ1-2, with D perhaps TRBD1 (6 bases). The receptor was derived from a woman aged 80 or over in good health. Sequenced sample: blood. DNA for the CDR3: TGTGCCAGTAGGGGTACGGACAGCCCACTTCACTATGGCTACACCTTC. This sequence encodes CASRGTDSPLHYGYTF.